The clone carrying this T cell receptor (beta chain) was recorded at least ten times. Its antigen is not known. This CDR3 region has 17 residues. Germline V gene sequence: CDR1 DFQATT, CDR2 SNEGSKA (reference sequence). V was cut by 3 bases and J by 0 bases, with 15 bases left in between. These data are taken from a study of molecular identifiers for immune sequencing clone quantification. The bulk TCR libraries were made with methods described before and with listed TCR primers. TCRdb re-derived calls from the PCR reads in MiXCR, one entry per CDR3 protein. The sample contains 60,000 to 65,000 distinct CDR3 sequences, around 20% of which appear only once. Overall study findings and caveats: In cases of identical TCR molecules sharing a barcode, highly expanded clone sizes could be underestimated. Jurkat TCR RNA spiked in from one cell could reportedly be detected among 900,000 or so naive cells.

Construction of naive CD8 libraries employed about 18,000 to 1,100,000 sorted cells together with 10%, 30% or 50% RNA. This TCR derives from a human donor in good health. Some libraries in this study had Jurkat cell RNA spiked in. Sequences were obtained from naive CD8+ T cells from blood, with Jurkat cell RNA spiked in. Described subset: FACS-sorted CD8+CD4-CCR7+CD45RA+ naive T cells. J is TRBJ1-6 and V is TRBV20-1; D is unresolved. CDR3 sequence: CSARFGHRSSYNSPLHF. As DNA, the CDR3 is TGCAGTGCTAGGTTCGGTCACCGAAGCTCCTATAATTCACCCCTCCACTTT.